Presented here are 7 T cell receptor beta chains from one specimen sequenced in a study of T cell responses to AZD1222 COVID-19 vaccine. TCRdb's table, derived via immunoSEQ multiplex PCR, lists solely in-frame clones and lacks some. The sample yields approximately 150,000 clones, 86% seen once. The sequences come from peripheral blood, collected 28 days after the second AZD1222 dose. The receptors stem from an adult who received the AZD1222 COVID-19 vaccine.

This chain uses TRBV7-9 with TRBJ2-3; 9 bases line up with TRBD1. V dropped 2 bases and J dropped 5; count of bases not matched to a gene: 5. The CDR3 is 15 amino acids. CDR1 is SEHNR and CDR2 is FQNEAQ in the germline V gene (reference sequence). CDR3 loop: CASSLTGGYRDTQYF. CDR3 coding DNA: TGTGCCAGCAGCTTAACAGGGGGCTACAGAGATACGCAGTATTTT.

The chain recombines TRBV5-1 with TRBJ1-1; 9 bases are shared with TRBD1. V lost 4 bases to trimming and J lost 3 bases; unmatched junction nucleotides: 7. CDR3 length: 15 residues. The germline V gene has CDR1 SGHRS and CDR2 YFSETQ. CDR3 in amino acids: CASSPIDRGDTEAFF. CDR3 in DNA: TGCGCCAGCAGCCCAATCGACAGGGGGGACACTGAAGCTTTCTTT. The whole variable domain, remainder taken from reference TRBV5-1 and TRBJ1-1, is KAGVTQTPRYLIKTRGQQVTLSCSPISGHRSVSWYQQTPGQGLQFLFEYFSETQRNKGNFPGRFSGRQFSNSRSEMNVSTLELGDSALYLCASSPIDRGDTEAFFGQGTRLTVV.

The J gene is TRBJ1-4, the V gene TRBV30, with TRBD1 as a possible D gene (5 bases). V gave up 0 bases and J gave up 8 bases, with 19 bases separating them. The CDR3 sequence is 16 residues long. The germline gives CDR1 GTSNPN, CDR2 SVGIG (reference sequence). The CDR3 reads CAWSVSPRRVGEKLFF. The CDR3, as DNA: TGTGCCTGGAGTGTTAGTCCCCGCAGGGTTGGAGAAAAACTGTTTTTT.

The chain is built from TRBV10-3 and TRBJ2-1; perhaps TRBD1 as D (5 bases). The CDR3 is 16 residues long. Trimming removed 5 bases from V and 0 bases from J, with 14 bases in between. CDR1 and CDR2 from the germline V gene are ENHRY and SYGVKD. As DNA, the CDR3 is TGTGCCATCAGTAAACAGGCGGCCAGCTCCTACAATGAGCAGTTCTTC. Translating gives CAISKQAASSYNEQFF.

This chain joins TRBV7-2 and TRBJ2-1; no clear D. This CDR3 comprises 14 residues. Between the trimmed V and J ends, which lost 1 base and 9 bases, there was a span of 13 bases. The germline V gene encodes CDR1 SGHTA and CDR2 FQGNSA. The CDR3 coding sequence is TGTGCCAGCAGCTTAGGAGCGCTAGGGATTGAGCAGTTCTTC. Residues: CASSLGALGIEQFF.

The chain recombines TRBV30 with TRBJ2-7; TRBD1 matches 7 bases. Germline values: CDR1 GTSNPN, CDR2 SVGIG (reference sequence). Trimming took 1 base from V and 9 from J; bases not matched to a gene: 9. CDR3 size: 13 residues. The CDR3 coding sequence is TGTGCCTGGAGTGGGACACAGGGGAAGCGGCAGTACTTC. Residues: CAWSGTQGKRQYF.

The chain couples TRBV6-5 to TRBJ2-5; 10 nucleotides match TRBD2. The CDR3 contains 14 residues. Germline CDR1 and CDR2: MNHEY and SVGAGI. V shed 6 bases, J shed 3 bases, and the junction held 4 bases outside the gene matches. This CDR3 is CASRTSGAKETQYF. CDR3 in DNA: TGTGCCAGCAGAACTAGCGGGGCTAAAGAGACCCAGTACTTC.